The present T cell receptor beta chain was sequenced within a study of shared clonotypes between healthy human individuals (dated by TCRdb to the early 2020s). Study-wide context: A few men and a couple of women, aged 18 to 49 years, made up the cohort. For each donor, CD4 naive and CD4 memory were each given three plates, CD8 naive was given two plates, and CD8 memory was given one plate. To estimate repertoire size and how much clonotype sharing occurs between individuals, the study deeply sequenced the blood TCR repertoires of five healthy adults. Between about 0.94 and 8.9 billion PBMCs per donor were obtained by leukapheresis. Libraries were prepared and TCR repertoires were sequenced by different laboratories using diverse techniques, in order to increase sequencing depth and limit assay-specific biases.

CDR1 SGHVS and CDR2 FQNEAQ are derived from the germline V gene. A distance of 20 bases separates the germline ends of V and J, which lose 6 bases and 2 bases respectively. Including the terminal cysteine and phenylalanine, the CDR3 comprises 17 residues. CDR3 DNA is the only sequence kept; it has 51 bases, read in frame from the first base. TCR CDR3 regions were amplified from genomic DNA by multiplex PCR using the deep immunoSEQ assay. Extracted genomic DNA from each cell subset was distributed evenly across all wells of several immunoSEQ 96-well plates, and each plate was treated as a replicate. For sorted subsets, each replicate PCR was loaded with about 200 ng genomic DNA, equivalent to about 33,000 T cell genomes. The purified libraries were quantified using a Qubit 3.0 fluorometer, sized with a Bioanalyzer 2100, and then quantified again using the KAPA Library Quantification kit. Each immunoSEQ 96-well plate was sequenced on its own single-read 150-cycle Illumina NextSeq 550 flow cell. Concerning the study's data processing: The immunoSEQ output contained only junctional sequences without quality scores, so filtering could not match that applied to full-length reads. To assign V/J genes and CDR3, sequences were annotated using PyIR, a Python wrapper for IgBLAST v1.9, with IMGT germline references. Reads were removed for weak V/J assignments (E-value above 1e-6), missing CDR3, stop codons, out-of-frame junctions, or ambiguous translated residues. V3J clonotypes were defined as sequences sharing an identical inferred V gene, J gene, and CDR3 amino acid sequence. Percentage overlap between repertoires was calculated by dividing the number of shared unique clonotypes by the size of the smaller repertoire. RTK rarefaction, the Chao1 estimator, and Recon v2.1 estimates of unobserved clonotypes were used to assess repertoire richness. Generation probabilities for all TCRbeta clonotypes obtained by the gDNA method from a few donors were computed using OLGA. Entries here come from immuneACCESS through TCRdb and include only in-frame sequences with V and J called. Some clones fail to appear in such tables; in the studies checked, an unresolved V gene covers under half of the shortfall, and the cause of the remainder is unknown. For V, J and clone size, that table is used; D and trimming come from the DNA. Recorded for this sample are about 2.1 million clones; roughly 91% of them occurred a single time. The biggest ten clones account for about 1.8% of the sample.

This clone was counted a few times. Its antigen is still unknown. No much larger clonotype is one base removed from it; base qualities were not supplied. General conclusions and limits of the study: Sampling was restricted to blood, and TCR repertoires in tissue are likely to differ from TCR repertoires in blood. Estimated clonotype richness was generally larger for naive than for memory subsets. Clonotypes shared by all four sorted-subset donors showed higher generation probabilities than non-shared clonotypes. The genetic and exposure-history diversity represented was limited by the small number of donors. Incomplete sequencing was indicated by rarefaction of sorted-subset datasets, despite the large sequencing depth. Pairwise subsampling led to the expectation that sequencing depth would affect the degree of clonotype sharing among donors. Sharing across a few donors was observed for roughly 5% of naive CD4, under 4% of naive CD8, 2% to 2.5% of memory CD4, and roughly 0.4% of memory CD8 clonotypes.

For the CD8 naive samples, CD45RO-negative cells were positively selected for CCR7, yielding a CD45RA+CCR7+ population from which TemRA cells were excluded. Donors were healthy HIV-negative adults with no recently reported acute infections or vaccinations. All donors were Caucasian adults living in Nashville, Tennessee, USA. Blood was collected by leukapheresis, and PBMCs were isolated by Ficoll-Histopaque density gradient centrifugation and then cryopreserved in liquid nitrogen vapor phase. Purity and quantity of every magnetically sorted T cell population were checked by analytical flow cytometry. From each sorted fraction, genomic DNA was isolated and quantified by UV absorbance on a Nanodrop 2000c.

Sequencing was performed on naive CD8+ T cells from PBMCs. The label giving this sample's cell subset or site can be read as: CD45RA+CCR7+. The V gene is TRBV7-8 and the J gene is TRBJ1-5, and TRBD1 may be the D gene, going by 6 matching bases. The TCR sequence derives from a man aged 18 to 29 in good health. Some clones in this sample may be carry-over from other donors' samples. CDR3 loop: CASSTPLQGIGNQPQHF. The DNA sequence is TGTGCCAGCAGTACCCCCTTACAGGGCATTGGCAATCAGCCCCAGCATTTT.